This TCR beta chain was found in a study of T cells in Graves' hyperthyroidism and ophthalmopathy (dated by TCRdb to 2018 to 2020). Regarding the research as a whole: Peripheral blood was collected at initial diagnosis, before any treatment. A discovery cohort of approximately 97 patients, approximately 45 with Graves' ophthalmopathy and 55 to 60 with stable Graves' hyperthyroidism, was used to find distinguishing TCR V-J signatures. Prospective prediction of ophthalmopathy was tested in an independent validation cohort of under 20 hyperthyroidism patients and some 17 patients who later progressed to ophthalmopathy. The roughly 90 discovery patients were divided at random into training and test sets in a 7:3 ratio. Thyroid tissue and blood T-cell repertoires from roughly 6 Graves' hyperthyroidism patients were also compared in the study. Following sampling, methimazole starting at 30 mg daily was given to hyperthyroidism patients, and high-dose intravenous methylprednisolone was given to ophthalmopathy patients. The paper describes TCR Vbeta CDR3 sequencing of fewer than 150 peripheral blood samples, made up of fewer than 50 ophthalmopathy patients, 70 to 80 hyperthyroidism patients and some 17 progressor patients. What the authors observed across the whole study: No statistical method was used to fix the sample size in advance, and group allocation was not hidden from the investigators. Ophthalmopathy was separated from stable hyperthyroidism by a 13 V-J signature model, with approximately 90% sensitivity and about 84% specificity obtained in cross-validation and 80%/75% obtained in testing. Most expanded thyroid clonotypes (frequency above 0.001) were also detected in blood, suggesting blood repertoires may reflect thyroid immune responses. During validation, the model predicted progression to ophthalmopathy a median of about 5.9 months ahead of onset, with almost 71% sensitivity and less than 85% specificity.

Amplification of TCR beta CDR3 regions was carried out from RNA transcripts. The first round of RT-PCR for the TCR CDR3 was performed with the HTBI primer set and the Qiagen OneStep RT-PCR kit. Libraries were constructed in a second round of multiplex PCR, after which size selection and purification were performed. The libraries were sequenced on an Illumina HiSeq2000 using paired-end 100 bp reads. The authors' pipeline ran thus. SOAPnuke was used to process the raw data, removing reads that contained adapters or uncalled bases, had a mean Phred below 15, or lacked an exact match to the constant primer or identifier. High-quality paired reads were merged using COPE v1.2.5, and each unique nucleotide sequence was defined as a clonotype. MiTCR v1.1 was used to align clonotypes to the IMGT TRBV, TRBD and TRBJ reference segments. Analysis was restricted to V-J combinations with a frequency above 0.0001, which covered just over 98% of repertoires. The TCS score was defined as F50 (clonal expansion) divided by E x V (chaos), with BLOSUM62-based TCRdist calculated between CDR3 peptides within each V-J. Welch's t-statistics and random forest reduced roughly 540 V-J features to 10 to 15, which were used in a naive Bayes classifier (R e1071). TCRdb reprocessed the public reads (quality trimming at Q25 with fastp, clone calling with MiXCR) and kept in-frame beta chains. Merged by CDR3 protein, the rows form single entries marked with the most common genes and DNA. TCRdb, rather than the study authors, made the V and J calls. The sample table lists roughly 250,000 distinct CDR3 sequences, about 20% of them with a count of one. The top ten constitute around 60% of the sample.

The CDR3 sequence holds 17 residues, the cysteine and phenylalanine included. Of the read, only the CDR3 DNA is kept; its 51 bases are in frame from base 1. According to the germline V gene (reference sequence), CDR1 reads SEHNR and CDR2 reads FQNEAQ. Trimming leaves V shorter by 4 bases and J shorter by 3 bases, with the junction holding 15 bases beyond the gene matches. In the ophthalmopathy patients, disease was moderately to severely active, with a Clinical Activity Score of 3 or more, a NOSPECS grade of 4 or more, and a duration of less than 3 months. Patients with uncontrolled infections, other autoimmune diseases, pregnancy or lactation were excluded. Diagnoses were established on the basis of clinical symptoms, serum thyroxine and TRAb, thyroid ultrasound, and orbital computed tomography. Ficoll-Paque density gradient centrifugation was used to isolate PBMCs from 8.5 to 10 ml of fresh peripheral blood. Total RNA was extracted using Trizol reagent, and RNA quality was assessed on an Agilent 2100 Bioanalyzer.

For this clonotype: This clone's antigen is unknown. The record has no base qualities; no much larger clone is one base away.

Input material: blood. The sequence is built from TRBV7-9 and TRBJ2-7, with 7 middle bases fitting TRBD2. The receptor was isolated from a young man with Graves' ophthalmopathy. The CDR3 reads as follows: CASSSLDVGEGLYEQYF. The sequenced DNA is TGTGCCAGCAGCTCCCTTGACGTCGGGGAGGGCCTCTACGAGCAGTACTTC.